This is a list of T cell receptor beta chains from one sample in a study of T cell repertoires in cytomegalovirus infection. TCRdb reanalysed the reads using MiXCR and keeps one entry per CDR3 protein. The repertoire holds approximately 130,000 distinct CDR3 sequences, with roughly 9% as singletons. Sequencing input: PBMCs. Receptors were obtained from a human donor in good health (CMV status not recorded). Some clones in this sample may be carry-over from other donors' samples. Each CDR3 is given with its conserved first and last residue. D genes are given only for firm matches. Not all rows give a size; the values are once, few, many and, for expanded clones, a class.

-,few,TRBV19,TRBJ1-5,CASSDSSNQPQHF,TGTGCCAGTAGTGACAGTAGCAATCAGCCCCAGCATTTC
TRBD1,-,TRBV6-5,TRBJ1-4,CASSPGQLNFEKLFF,TGTGCCAGCAGTCCGGGACAGTTGAATTTTGAAAAACTGTTTTTT
-,many,TRBV5-1,TRBJ1-4,CASSLEQGREKLFF,TGCGCCAGCAGCTTGGAACAGGGACGTGAAAAACTGTTTTTT
TRBD2,few,TRBV20-1,TRBJ2-2,CSATGLAGATGELFF,TGCAGTGCTACAGGACTAGCGGGGGCTACCGGGGAGCTGTTTTTT
-,many,TRBV7-6,TRBJ2-1,CASRETGRDEQFF,TGTGCCAGCAGGGAGACAGGGAGGGATGAGCAGTTCTTC
-,many,TRBV10-2,TRBJ1-2,CASSEERSYTF,TGCGCCAGCAGTGAGGAACGGTCCTACACCTTC
TRBD2,many,TRBV5-1,TRBJ2-1,CASSFPGGLSEQFF,TGCGCCAGCAGCTTCCCGGGGGGGCTTAGTGAGCAGTTCTTC
-,-,TRBV6-1,TRBJ1-2,CASSLGGGTSYGYTF,TGTGCCAGCAGCCTTGGGGGGGGGACATCCTATGGCTACACCTTC
-,many,TRBV7-8,TRBJ1-4,CASSLEGRLEKLFF,TGTGCCAGCAGCTTAGAGGGACGCTTGGAAAAACTGTTTTTT
-,many,TRBV7-2,TRBJ2-7,CASSFEGGWYEQYF,TGTGCCAGCAGCTTCGAAGGGGGGTGGTACGAGCAGTACTTC
TRBD1,-,TRBV6-8,TRBJ1-5,CASRPGQGGYSNQPQHF,TGTGCCAGCAGACCGGGACAGGGAGGATATAGCAATCAGCCCCAGCATTTT
TRBD1,-,TRBV29-1,TRBJ2-7,CSGTTGAGYEQYF,TGCAGCGGGACGACAGGGGCCGGGTACGAGCAGTACTTC
-,many,TRBV6-5,TRBJ1-2,CASSRTERQAGYGYTF,TGTGCCAGCAGCCGAACTGAGCGACAGGCTGGGTATGGCTACACCTTC
-,many,TRBV28,TRBJ1-5,CASTTAADNQPQHF,TGTGCCAGCACCACCGCAGCAGACAATCAGCCCCAGCATTTT
-,many,TRBV4-1,TRBJ1-1,CASSQDLQRRAFF,TGCGCCAGCAGCCAAGATCTGCAGAGAAGAGCTTTCTTT
TRBD1,few,TRBV27,TRBJ2-1,CASSLGQGRDNEQFF,TGTGCCAGCAGTTTGGGACAGGGAAGGGACAATGAGCAGTTCTTC
-,-,TRBV5-1,TRBJ2-7,CASSLDGRPYEQYF,TGCGCCAGCAGCTTGGACGGAAGACCATACGAGCAGTACTTC
-,-,TRBV20-1,TRBJ2-7,CSATPKLSEQYF,TGCAGTGCTACCCCAAAGCTGAGTGAGCAGTACTTC
-,many,TRBV7-2,TRBJ2-1,CASSLDRAADEQFF,TGTGCCAGCAGCTTAGACAGGGCGGCCGATGAGCAGTTCTTC
-,many,TRBV23-1,TRBJ1-1,CASSQSPRVNTEAFF,TGCGCCAGCAGTCAATCGCCGCGGGTGAACACTGAAGCTTTCTTT
-,many,TRBV7-9,TRBJ2-1,CASSFDNEQFF,TGTGCCAGCAGCTTCGACAATGAGCAGTTCTTC
-,many,TRBV29-1,TRBJ2-5,CSVRGTGFETQYF,TGCAGCGTTCGGGGAACAGGGTTTGAGACCCAGTACTTC
TRBD2,many,TRBV7-6,TRBJ2-3,CASTQLGLAGGLADTQYF,TGTGCCAGCACCCAGCTGGGACTAGCGGGGGGGCTGGCAGATACGCAGTATTTT
-,many,TRBV2,TRBJ1-3,CASGEDSSGNTIYF,TGTGCCAGCGGGGAGGACAGCTCTGGAAACACCATATATTTT
-,few,TRBV29-1,TRBJ2-3,CSVAGLTSTDTQYF,TGCAGCGTTGCCGGCCTAACTAGCACAGATACGCAGTATTTT
TRBD2,many,TRBV2,TRBJ2-1,CASIFGTSYNEQFF,TGTGCCAGCATTTTCGGGACTAGCTACAATGAGCAGTTCTTC
-,many,TRBV28,TRBJ1-4,CASSSPVGGATNEKLFF,TGTGCCAGCAGTTCACCCGTTGGTGGCGCAACTAATGAAAAACTGTTTTTT
-,many,TRBV5-6,TRBJ2-2,CASSSTGPNTGELFF,TGTGCCAGCAGCTCAACAGGACCGAACACCGGGGAGCTGTTTTTT
TRBD1,-,TRBV20-1,TRBJ1-1,CSASRQGVGTEAFF,TGCAGTGCTAGCCGACAGGGCGTTGGCACTGAAGCTTTCTTT
-,many,TRBV29-1,TRBJ2-1,CSVGDYNEQFF,TGCAGCGTCGGGGACTACAATGAGCAGTTCTTC